This TCR beta chain was identified during a study of T cell repertoires in cytomegalovirus infection. Overall study: It was recently identified HLA-C-restricted and well-studied HLA-B-restricted CMV epitopes that the study used. A matching HLA type, together with CMV infection, was signaled by public TCR beta signatures.

General study results and limits: Cumulative frequency of public TCR beta families picked out carriers of CMV plus the relevant HLA. In two of eight donors, the top clonotype was HLA-C-restricted CMV-specific.

This clonotype was counted a few times. The target antigen is unknown. Each CDR3 protein gets one entry after TCRdb re-called the reads with MiXCR. The sample includes hundreds of thousands of distinct CDR3 sequences, around 31% of them seen just once. The starting material was cultured PBMCs, obtained from culture after CMV antigen stimulation. This receptor was obtained from a human donor in good health (CMV status not recorded). Some clones in this sample may be carry-over from other donors' samples.

CDR3 sequence reads: CSARKTSGGLSSTDTQYF. The CDR3 coding sequence is TGCAGTGCTAGAAAAACTAGCGGGGGACTGTCTAGCACAGATACGCAGTATTTT. This chain connects TRBV20-1 to TRBJ2-3; the match to TRBD2 covers 11 bases. The trim removed 2 bases at V and 0 bases at J, leaving 10 bases unmatched. The CDR3 covers 18 residues. Per the germline V gene, CDR1 is DFQATT and CDR2 is SNEGSKA (reference sequence).